The 10 T cell receptor beta chains below all came from one sample that was sequenced in a study of blood T cell repertoires in COVID-19. Clones were read by immunoSEQ multiplex PCR, and TCRdb kept only the in-frame ones, dropping some. This sample has about 160,000 clones, with around 83% found just once. The sample consisted of peripheral blood. These receptors originate from a woman between 55 and 75 years old with COVID-19, enrolled during active disease.

This clone was recorded once. The V call is TRBV11-2, the J call TRBJ1-1, with D perhaps matching TRBD1 (5 bases). The CDR3 totals 13 residues. Per the germline V gene, CDR1 is SGHAT and CDR2 is FQNNGV. Trimming cost V 3 bases and J 5 bases, with 10 bases left between them. CDR3 coding DNA: TGTGCCAGCAGCTTTGTCGGGGGGACTGAAGCTTTCTTT. Its translation: CASSFVGGTEAFF.

The chain combines TRBV6-2 or TRBV6-3 with TRBJ2-7, with 8 positions matching TRBD1. The V gene end was trimmed by 0 bases and the J gene end by 0 bases; junction bases not matched to a gene: 7. Looked up from germline, CDR1 is MNHEY and CDR2 is SVGEGT. This CDR3 has 17 residues. The CDR3 here is CASSYSTWTGLSYEQYF. The CDR3 nucleotides are TGTGCCAGCAGTTACTCGACTTGGACAGGGCTCTCCTACGAGCAGTACTTC.

The chain combines TRBV27 with TRBJ2-5; weak D call: TRBD1 (5 bases). CDR3 length equals 14 residues. The V end lost 4 bases, the J end lost 0 bases, and 9 bases lay between the germline ends. Per germline, CDR1 MNHEY and CDR2 SMNVEV (reference sequence). The CDR3 loop reads CASSSTGHQETQYF. CDR3 sequence (DNA): TGTGCCAGCAGTTCTACAGGCCACCAAGAGACCCAGTACTTC.

The chain uses TRBV18 and TRBJ2-5; the match to TRBD1 covers 9 bases. This CDR3 is built from 16 residues. Losses at the gene ends were 5 bases for V and 5 bases for J; bases not matched to a gene: 12. Germline CDR1 KGHSH, CDR2 LQKENI. The CDR3 DNA follows: TGTGCCAGCTCAGCGCCGGGACAGGGAAGGAGGGAGACCCAGTACTTC. Amino acids: CASSAPGQGRRETQYF.

The CDR3 nucleotides read TGTGCCAGCAGCTTAGCGATTGGAGGGGGGGGTAGCAATCAGCCCCAGCATTTT. As protein: CASSLAIGGGGSNQPQHF. The chain employs TRBV7-2 and TRBJ1-5; D may be TRBD1 (6 bases). Between the trimmed V and J ends, which lost 0 bases and 0 bases, there was a span of 15 bases. The CDR3 contains 18 residues. CDR1 is SGHTA, CDR2 FQGNSA, per germline.

This chain links TRBV2 with TRBJ1-2; 7 nucleotides line up with TRBD1. With V trimmed by 6 bases and J by 7 bases, 8 bases remained unmatched. Germline CDR1 is SNHLY and CDR2 is FYNNEI. The CDR3 length is 13 residues. The CDR3 nucleotides are TGTGCCAGCAGAAGACAGGGAATTGGTGGCTACACCTTC. Protein product: CASRRQGIGGYTF. The full variable domain, completed using reference TRBV2 and TRBJ1-2, is EPEVTQTPSHQVTQMGQEVILRCVPISNHLYFYWYRQILGQKVEFLVSFYNNEISEKSEIFDDQFSVERPDGSNFTLKIRSTKLEDSAMYFCASRRQGIGGYTFGSGTRLTVV.

This rearrangement joins TRBV6-5 to TRBJ2-7; D call uncertain. Germline assignment: CDR1 MNHEY and CDR2 SVGAGI. Trimming left V 4 bases short and J 5 bases short, with 12 bases between. The CDR3 totals 13 residues. In DNA, the CDR3 is TGTGCCAGCAGTTTGAACATGCAGGACGAGCAGTACTTC. It encodes CASSLNMQDEQYF.

V is TRBV5-8 and J is TRBJ2-2; TRBD2 might be the D (5 bases). V gave up 0 bases and J gave up 4 bases, with 10 bases separating them. The germline V gene encodes CDR1 SGHTS and CDR2 YDEGEE. The CDR3 runs to 15 residues. CDR3 sequence: CASSLERSGTGELFF. CDR3 coding DNA: TGTGCCAGCAGCTTGGAGCGGAGTGGCACCGGGGAGCTGTTTTTT.

The chain is built from TRBV3-1 (or the pseudogene TRBV3-2) and TRBJ1-5; maybe TRBD1 (5 bases). In germline, CDR1 is LGHDT, CDR2 YNNKEL (reference sequence). Trimming took off 3 bases at V and 5 bases at J, with 8 bases between the two ends. CDR3 length: 13 residues. The CDR3 loop is CASSQGTYQPQHF. The CDR3 DNA reads TGTGCCAGCAGCCAGGGGACTTATCAGCCCCAGCATTTT.

The chain joins TRBV5-8 to TRBJ1-1; 7 nucleotides line up with TRBD1. Germline values: CDR1 SGHTS, CDR2 YDEGEE. J was trimmed by 1 base and V by 4 bases; bases with no gene match: 7. This CDR3 has 15 residues. The CDR3 sequence: CASSKPGQTNTEAFF. The CDR3 DNA follows: TGTGCCAGCAGCAAACCGGGACAGACGAACACTGAAGCTTTCTTT.